The entry that follows covers one T cell receptor (beta chain) sequence. This CDR3 contains 18 residues. CDR1 and CDR2 (germline): MNHEY, SMNVEV (reference sequence). The V gene lost 0 bases and the J gene lost 1 base, with 18 bases spanning the gap. This sample stems from a study of blood T cell repertoires in COVID-19. Study as a whole: There were acute and convalescent COVID-19 samples, and they came from the United States, Italy and Spain. PBMCs, B-cell-depleted T cells, or T cells were the source of the cDNA or gDNA that made up the material.

In the original processing: Quantification of nucleated cells was approximated via reference gene primer amplification. Clones were sequenced by immunoSEQ multiplex PCR, and TCRdb holds only the in-frame ones, with some missing. The DNA gave D and trimming, while V, J and clone size come from that table. The table includes fewer than 30,000 clones, roughly 89% detected once. What was sequenced was peripheral blood. V and J are TRBV27 and TRBJ1-1, with a tentative D call TRBD1 (5 bases). The clonotype originates from a human donor in a cohort sampled during active COVID-19. As DNA, the CDR3 is TGTGCCAGCAGTTTATCGGGGGGTTTACGGCAGGGGAACACTGAAGCTTTCTTT. Translated, it gives CASSLSGGLRQGNTEAFF.